Below are 25 T cell receptor beta chains sequenced from a single sample in a study of beta chain features in type 1 diabetes. cDNA synthesis used the whole RNA isolate, giving expressed TCRB sequences. Libraries were prepared by immunoSEQ multiplex PCR; TCRdb keeps only in-frame clonotypes and omits some of them. The repertoire holds 600,000 to 650,000 clones, with roughly 16% as singletons. Sequenced sample: naive CD4+ T cells from blood. The source of these receptors is a man aged 18 to 30 in good health.

The CDR3 sequence is CASQNRGPSTEAFF. The CDR3 DNA reads as TGTGCCAGCCAGAACAGGGGGCCGAGCACTGAAGCTTTCTTT. The rearrangement uses TRBV25-1 and TRBJ1-1; 9 bases are shared with TRBD1. With 8 bases clipped from V and 4 bases from J, the junction kept 8 bases outside the gene matches. The CDR3 has 14 residues. Germline CDR1 MGHDK, CDR2 SYGVNS.

This chain links TRBV4-2 with TRBJ2-5, with 13 bases fitting TRBD2. Trimming at V came to 5 bases and at J to 4 bases, leaving 7 bases not matched to a gene. CDR3 length equals 16 residues. Germline assignment: CDR1 LGHNA and CDR2 YNFKEQ. CDR3 coding DNA: TGTGCCAGCAGCTCCCAGACTAGCGGGGGGCTAGAGACCCAGTACTTC. Its protein is CASSSQTSGGLETQYF.

This chain joins TRBV7-8 and TRBJ2-7; D is uncertain. Between the trimmed V and J ends, which lost 1 base and 4 bases, there was a span of 11 bases. Germline V gene data show CDR1 as SGHVS and CDR2 as FQNEAQ. This CDR3 comprises 14 residues. The CDR3 DNA sequence: TGTGCCAGCAGCTTAGAACGGAGACGATACGAGCAGTACTTC. Amino acids: CASSLERRRYEQYF.

This clone came up a few times. V is TRBV28 and J is TRBJ1-2; 8 bases are shared with TRBD1. This CDR3 has 15 amino acids. Looked up from germline, CDR1 is MDHEN and CDR2 is SYDVKM. Unmatched junction bases numbered 10, after V lost 2 bases and J lost 8 bases. The CDR3 nucleotides are TGTGCCAGCAGTTTACTCCTCGGACAGGGACCGGGCTACACCTTC. This sequence encodes CASSLLLGQGPGYTF.

This clone was detected only a few times. V is TRBV28 and J is TRBJ1-4; no clear D. Trimming took off 7 bases at V and 6 bases at J, with 9 bases between the two ends. Germline CDR1 is MDHEN and CDR2 is SYDVKM. This CDR3 has 12 residues. The CDR3 DNA reads TGTGCCAGCACCGGACTTCATGAAAAACTGTTTTTT. Its protein product is CASTGLHEKLFF. The entire variable domain, with the rest obtained from reference TRBV28 and TRBJ1-4, is as follows: DVKVTQSSRYLVKRTGEKVFLECVQDMDHENMFWYRQDPGLGLRLIYFSYDVKMKEKGDIPEGYSVSREKKERFSLILESASTNQTSMYLCASTGLHEKLFFGSGTQLSVL.

The chain joins TRBV5-1 to TRBJ2-7, with 9 bases that match TRBD2. Germline CDR1 reads SGHRS; CDR2 reads YFSETQ. There are 14 residues in the CDR3. J lost 5 bases, V lost 3 bases, and 6 bases had no gene match. The CDR3 region has the DNA TGCGCCAGCAGCTCAGAGACTAGCGGAGACGAGCAGTACTTC. Its protein product is CASSSETSGDEQYF.

As for this clone: At the DNA level, this CDR3 is encoded by other sequences in the same sample as well. V and J are TRBV6-6 and TRBJ2-5, with D tentatively TRBD1 or TRBD2 (6 bases each). This CDR3 contains 14 residues. The V gene's germline CDR1 is MNHNY and CDR2 SVGAGI (reference sequence). The ends were cut back, 6 bases at V and 7 bases at J, with 18 bases in the middle. The CDR3 region has the DNA TGTGCCAGCAGCGGGCGGGACACAAGAGGGACCCAGTACTTC. It translates to CASSGRDTRGTQYF.

This clone was detected only a few times. This rearrangement joins TRBV29-1 to TRBJ2-4; weak D call: TRBD2 (6 bases). Looked up from germline, CDR1 is SQVTM and CDR2 is ANQGSEA. This CDR3 is 15 amino acids long. V dropped 3 bases and J dropped 1 base, with 13 bases sitting between them. The CDR3 coding sequence is TGCAGCGTTGAGGGGGGTGAAGGTGCCAAAAACATTCAGTACTTC. The encoded protein is CSVEGGEGAKNIQYF.

V is TRBV28 and J is TRBJ2-3; D gene ambiguous. Trimming stripped 6 bases from V and 2 bases from J, with 9 bases between. Germline lookup yields CDR1 MDHEN and CDR2 SYDVKM. CDR3 length equals 13 residues. This CDR3 reads CASRGFITDTQYF. For the CDR3, the DNA is TGTGCCAGCAGAGGCTTTATCACAGATACGCAGTATTTT.

Of note for this clone: Sequence at one end of the junction differs from germline and may be a read error. CDR3 region: CANSSRQGVSSYEQYF. Here the CDR3 DNA reads TGTGCCAACAGCTCTAGACAGGGCGTATCCTCCTACGAGCAGTACTTC. The chain combines TRBV9 with TRBJ2-7; TRBD1 matches 7 bases. From germline, CDR1 is SGDLS and CDR2 YYNGEE. The CDR3 runs 16 residues.

The chain employs TRBV9 and TRBJ2-7; 7 bases are shared with TRBD2. The CDR3 spans 15 residues. Germline assignment: CDR1 SGDLS and CDR2 YYNGEE. After removal of 0 bases from V and 6 bases from J, the junction contained 9 bases not matched to a gene. This CDR3 is CASSVAGEGGREQYF. The CDR3 nucleotides read TGTGCCAGCAGCGTAGCTGGGGAGGGAGGGCGCGAGCAGTACTTC. Filled out from reference TRBV9 and TRBJ2-7, the complete variable domain reads DSGVTQTPKHLITATGQRVTLRCSPRSGDLSVYWYQQSLDQGLQFLIQYYNGEERAKGNILERFSAQQFPDLHSELNLSSLELGDSALYFCASSVAGEGGREQYFGPGTRLTVT.

This clone was seen a few times. The rearrangement links TRBV7-2 to TRBJ2-7; D gene ambiguous. Germline V gives CDR1 SGHTA, CDR2 FQGNSA. V lost 2 bases and J lost 6, with 11 bases in between. The CDR3 is made up of 13 amino acids. CDR3 in DNA: TGTGCCAGCAGCTTAAGTGGAAAGGCCGAGCAGTACTTC. Encoded protein: CASSLSGKAEQYF.

The CDR3 sequence is CASSLGKGRYYEQYF. CDR3 coding DNA: TGTGCCAGCAGTTTAGGGAAGGGCAGGTACTACGAGCAGTACTTC. This chain connects TRBV4-2 to TRBJ2-7, with D unresolved. Germline-derived CDR1 and CDR2 are LGHNA and YNFKEQ. The CDR3 spans 15 residues. Trimming stripped 6 bases from V and 3 bases from J, with 18 bases between.

In its sample, this clone was seen once. V usage is TRBV5-6 and J usage is TRBJ2-3; D gene unclear. The V end was cut by 3 bases, the J end by 6 bases, with 17 bases between. Germline lookup yields CDR1 SGHDT and CDR2 YYEEEE. The CDR3 is 15 amino acids. CDR3 amino acids: CASSSPGRRGDTQYF. The CDR3 DNA is TGTGCCAGCAGCTCGCCCGGGCGGCGTGGGGATACGCAGTATTTT.

This clone was detected a few times. This chain joins TRBV7-9 and TRBJ2-5; D is tentatively TRBD1 or TRBD2 (5 bases each). With 7 bases removed from V and 1 base from J, the gap between germline ends came to 13 bases. Per the germline V gene, CDR1 is SEHNR and CDR2 is FQNEAQ (reference sequence). The CDR3 has 14 residues. Here the CDR3 reads CASTPPGSQETQYF. Here the CDR3 DNA reads TGTGCCAGCACCCCACCAGGGAGCCAAGAGACCCAGTACTTC.

This clone was detected a few times. At one of its ends the junction is not consistent with the germline gene, which may arise from a read error. The J gene is TRBJ2-3, the V gene TRBV5-4; D uncertain. This CDR3 region has 13 residues. CDR1 and CDR2 from the germline V gene are SGHNT and YYREEE (reference sequence). DNA for the CDR3: TGCGCCAGCAGCCAAGGAAGCACAGATACGCAGTATTTT. Amino acid sequence: CASSQGSTDTQYF.

The chain recombines TRBV5-1 with TRBJ1-2; possibly TRBD1 for D (5 bases). CDR3 length: 15 amino acids. The germline CDR1 and CDR2 sequences are SGHRS and YFSETQ. The V and J ends lost 4 bases and 2 bases respectively, with 15 bases between them. The CDR3 region has the DNA TGCGCCAGCAGCCCACCAGGGAGGCTGAACTATGGCTACACCTTC. Translation: CASSPPGRLNYGYTF.

This clone was picked up a small number of times. DNA of the CDR3: TGCGCCAGCCGGGACAGGGGGTATAGCAATCAGCCCCAGCATTTT. Residues: CASRDRGYSNQPQHF. V and J are TRBV23-1 and TRBJ1-5; 11 bases align to TRBD1. TRBV23-1 is reported as an ORF; its role is uncertain. J gave up 0 bases and V 8 bases, and 3 bases lay outside the gene matches. The CDR3 has 15 amino acids.

This clone was counted between two and nine times. The chain employs TRBV25-1 and TRBJ2-3, with D perhaps matching TRBD1 (5 bases). In germline, CDR1 is MGHDK, CDR2 SYGVNS. V lost 1 base and J lost 1, with 12 bases in between. The CDR3 sequence is 16 residues long. The CDR3 DNA reads TGTGCCAGCAGTGAATTCAAGGGGTTGGGCACAGATACGCAGTATTTT. It encodes CASSEFKGLGTDTQYF.

The J gene is TRBJ2-5, the V gene TRBV9, with 7 nucleotides matching TRBD1. From germline, CDR1 is SGDLS and CDR2 YYNGEE. Trimming removed 0 bases from V and 7 bases from J; junction bases left unmatched: 12. This CDR3 comprises 16 residues. The CDR3 spells CASSVGKDRRLGTQYF. CDR3 in DNA: TGTGCCAGCAGCGTAGGAAAGGACAGGCGACTCGGGACCCAGTACTTC.

This clone was seen only a few times. The chain uses TRBV7-3 and TRBJ2-6; 8 bases fit TRBD1. From germline, CDR1 is SGHTA and CDR2 FQGTGA. The CDR3 runs 17 residues. V lost 0 bases and J lost 4; bases outside the gene matches: 5. The CDR3 protein is CASSLTGTGSGANVLTF. The CDR3 bases are TGTGCCAGCAGCTTAACCGGGACAGGCTCAGGGGCCAACGTCCTGACTTTC.

This clone has a handful of counts. J is TRBJ1-1 and V is TRBV5-1; D is undetermined. The CDR3 spans 13 residues. From germline, CDR1 is SGHRS and CDR2 YFSETQ. The V and J ends lost 2 bases and 8 bases respectively, with 13 bases between them. The DNA of the CDR3 is TGCGCCAGCAGCTTCAACGAGGGCGGCGAAGCTTTCTTT. Amino acid sequence: CASSFNEGGEAFF. Full variable domain (missing parts from reference TRBV5-1 and TRBJ1-1): KAGVTQTPRYLIKTRGQQVTLSCSPISGHRSVSWYQQTPGQGLQFLFEYFSETQRNKGNFPGRFSGRQFSNSRSEMNVSTLELGDSALYLCASSFNEGGEAFFGQGTRLTVV.

This clone came up a few times. As DNA, the CDR3 is TGTGCCAGCAGCCTCCGGACTAGCGGGGCGACAGATACGCAGTATTTT. The encoded protein is CASSLRTSGATDTQYF. This chain joins TRBV4-2 and TRBJ2-3; 12 bases map to TRBD2. From germline, CDR1 is LGHNA and CDR2 YNFKEQ. This CDR3 contains 16 residues. V lost 4 bases, J lost 3 bases, and 5 bases stayed unmatched.

The V call is TRBV28, the J call TRBJ1-2; D unclear. There are 14 residues in the CDR3. Trimming shortened V by 3 bases and J by 5 bases, and 13 bases separated the two germline ends. CDR1 and CDR2 from the germline V gene are MDHEN and SYDVKM. CDR3 protein: CASSFSSRSYGYTF. CDR3 DNA: TGTGCCAGCAGTTTTTCTTCTAGGTCGTATGGCTACACCTTC.

J is TRBJ1-2 and V is TRBV27; D is unclear. Germline CDR1 reads MNHEY; CDR2 reads SMNVEV (reference sequence). V lost 7 bases and J lost 2, with 14 bases in between. The CDR3 is 14 amino acids. CDR3 sequence (DNA): TGTGCCAGCAACCAAGGCGGGCAGAACTATGGCTACACCTTC. Translation: CASNQGGQNYGYTF.